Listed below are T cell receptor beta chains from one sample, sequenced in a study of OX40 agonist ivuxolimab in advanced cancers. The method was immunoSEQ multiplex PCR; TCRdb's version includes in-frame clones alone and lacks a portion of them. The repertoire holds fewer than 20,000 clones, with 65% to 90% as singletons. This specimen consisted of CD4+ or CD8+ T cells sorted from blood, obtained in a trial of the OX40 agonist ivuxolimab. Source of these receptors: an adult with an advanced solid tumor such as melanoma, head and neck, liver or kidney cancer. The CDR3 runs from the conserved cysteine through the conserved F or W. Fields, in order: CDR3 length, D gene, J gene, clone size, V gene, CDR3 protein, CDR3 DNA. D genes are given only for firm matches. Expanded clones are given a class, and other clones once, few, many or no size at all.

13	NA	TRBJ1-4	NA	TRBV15	CATSRDPGEKLFF	TGTGCCACCAGCAGAGATCCTGGTGAAAAACTGTTTTTT
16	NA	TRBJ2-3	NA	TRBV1	CTSSHRTSSVSDTQYF	TGCACCAGCAGCCATCGGACTAGCTCGGTGTCAGATACGCAGTATTTT
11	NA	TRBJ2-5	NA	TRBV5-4	CASSLEETQYF	TGTGCCAGCAGCTTGGAAGAGACCCAGTACTTC
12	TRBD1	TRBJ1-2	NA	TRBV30	CAWGGTEYGYTF	TGTGCCTGGGGCGGGACAGAATATGGCTACACCTTC
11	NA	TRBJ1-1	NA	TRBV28	CASRYFTEAFF	TGTGCCAGCAGATATTTCACTGAAGCTTTCTTT
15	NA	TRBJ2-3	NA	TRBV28	CASIGYGAGTDTQYF	TGTGCCAGCATTGGATATGGGGCAGGGACAGATACGCAGTATTTT
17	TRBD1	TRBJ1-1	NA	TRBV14	CASSQDRPRTGRTEAFF	TGTGCCAGCAGCCAAGATCGCCCGCGGACAGGGCGGACTGAAGCTTTCTTT
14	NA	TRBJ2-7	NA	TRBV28	CASRVRGFQYEQYF	TGTGCCAGCAGAGTCCGTGGTTTCCAGTACGAGCAGTACTTC
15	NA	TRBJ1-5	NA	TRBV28	CASSSPGGPNQPQHF	TGTGCCAGCAGTTCCCCTGGGGGGCCAAATCAGCCCCAGCATTTT
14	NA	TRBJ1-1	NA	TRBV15	CATSRAGMNTEAFF	TGTGCCACCAGCAGAGCCGGGATGAACACTGAAGCTTTCTTT
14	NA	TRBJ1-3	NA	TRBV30	CAWSETFGGNTIYF	TGTGCCTGGAGCGAAACTTTTGGAGGAAACACCATATATTTT
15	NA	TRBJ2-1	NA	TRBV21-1	CASSKDGGQYNEQFF	TGTGCCAGCAGCAAAGATGGGGGACAGTACAATGAGCAGTTCTTC
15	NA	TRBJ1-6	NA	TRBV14	CASSQVDRRNSPLHF	TGTGCCAGCAGCCAAGTCGACAGGAGGAATTCACCCCTCCACTTT
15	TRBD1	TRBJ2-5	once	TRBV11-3	CASSSEQGRGETQYF	TGTGCCAGCAGCTCGGAACAGGGGAGAGGAGAGACCCAGTACTTC
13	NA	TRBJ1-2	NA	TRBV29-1	CSVDGTGSGGYTF	TGCAGCGTTGATGGAACAGGTTCGGGAGGCTACACCTTC
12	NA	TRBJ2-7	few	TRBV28	CASSGIGYEQYF	TGTGCCAGCAGTGGCATCGGGTACGAGCAGTACTTC
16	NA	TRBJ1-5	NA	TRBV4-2	CASSQDPGSGNQPQHF	TGTGCCAGCAGCCAAGATCCAGGTTCAGGCAATCAGCCCCAGCATTTT
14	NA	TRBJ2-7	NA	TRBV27	CASSLEQGPYEQYF	TGTGCCAGCAGTTTGGAACAGGGACCTTACGAGCAGTACTTC
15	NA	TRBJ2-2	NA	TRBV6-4	CASRAQGQGAGELFF	TGTGCCAGCAGGGCACAGGGACAAGGGGCCGGGGAGCTGTTTTTT
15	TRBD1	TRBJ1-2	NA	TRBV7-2	CASRPAGTVLYGYTF	TGTGCCAGCAGGCCAGCCGGGACAGTCCTCTATGGCTACACCTTC
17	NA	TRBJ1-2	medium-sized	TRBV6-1	CASSEQPTAGSAYGYTF	TGTGCCAGCAGTGAACAACCGACGGCAGGGTCCGCCTATGGCTACACCTTC
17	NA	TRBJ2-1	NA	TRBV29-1	CSVEAGAGAGVHNEQFF	TGCAGCGTTGAAGCGGGAGCGGGCGCCGGGGTACACAATGAGCAGTTCTTC
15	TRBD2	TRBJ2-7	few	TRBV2	CASRELLAGSFEQYF	TGTGCCAGCAGGGAATTACTAGCGGGAAGCTTTGAGCAGTACTTC
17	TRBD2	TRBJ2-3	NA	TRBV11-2	CASSLSSRTSGRDTQYF	TGTGCCAGCAGCTTATCCTCTCGGACTAGCGGTAGAGATACGCAGTATTTT
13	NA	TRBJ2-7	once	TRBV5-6	CASSLTGLYEQYF	TGTGCCAGCAGCCTGACAGGACTCTACGAGCAGTACTTC